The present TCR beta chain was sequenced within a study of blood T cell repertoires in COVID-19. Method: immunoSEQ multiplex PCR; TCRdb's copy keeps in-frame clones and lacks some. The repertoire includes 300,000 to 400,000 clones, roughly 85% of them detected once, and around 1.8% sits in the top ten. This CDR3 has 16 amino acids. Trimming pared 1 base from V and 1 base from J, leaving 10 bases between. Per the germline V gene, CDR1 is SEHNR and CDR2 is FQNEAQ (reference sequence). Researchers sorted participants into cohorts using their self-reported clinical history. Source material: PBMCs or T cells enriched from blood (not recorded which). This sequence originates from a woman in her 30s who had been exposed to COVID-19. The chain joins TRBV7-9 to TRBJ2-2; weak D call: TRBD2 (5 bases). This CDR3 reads CASSLVTTQNTGELFF. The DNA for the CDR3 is TGTGCCAGCAGCTTAGTGACTACCCAGAACACCGGGGAGCTGTTTTTT.